One sample yielded the 28 T cell receptor beta chains listed below, sequenced in a study of T cell responses to AZD1222 COVID-19 vaccine. Profiled with immunoSEQ multiplex PCR; TCRdb holds only in-frame clones, not every one. The repertoire has around 84,000 clones, 70% to 90% of them found once; the top ten carry approximately 1.6%. The input for sequencing was peripheral blood, taken on day 0 of AZD1222 vaccination. The source is an adult in good health.

The rearrangement links TRBV18 to TRBJ2-1; TRBD1 is a possible D gene (6 bases). V dropped 2 bases and J dropped 8 bases, with 13 bases sitting between them. The CDR3 sequence is 14 residues long. Germline V gene lookup returns CDR1 KGHSH and CDR2 LQKENI. The CDR3 loop is CASSPGQGRDEQFF. The CDR3 DNA reads as TGTGCCAGCTCACCAGGCCAGGGGCGAGATGAGCAGTTCTTC. Full variable domain (outside the CDR3, taken from reference TRBV18 and TRBJ2-1): NAGVMQNPRHLVRRRGQEARLRCSPMKGHSHVYWYRQLPEEGLKFMVYLQKENIIDESGMPKERFSAEFPKEGPSILRIQQVVRGDSAAYFCASSPGQGRDEQFFGPGTRLTVL.

The J gene is TRBJ1-4, the V gene TRBV7-9, with D tentatively TRBD1 (5 bases). Germline V gene sequence: CDR1 SEHNR, CDR2 FQNEAQ (reference sequence). The CDR3 runs 15 residues. The germline V and J ends were trimmed by 6 bases and 4 bases, with 15 bases remaining between them. The CDR3 region has the DNA TGTGCCAGCAGTCCTTGGGGCGGACTTAATGAAAAACTGTTTTTT. Its protein product is CASSPWGGLNEKLFF.

The chain uses TRBV7-3 and TRBJ2-5; the D gene is possibly TRBD2 (5 bases). Germline assignment: CDR1 SGHTA and CDR2 FQGTGA. Trimming took off 5 bases at V and 4 bases at J, with 11 bases between the two ends. This CDR3 is 13 amino acids long. The CDR3 loop reads CASSPGSGETQYF. For the CDR3, the DNA is TGTGCCAGCAGCCCGGGGAGTGGAGAGACCCAGTACTTC.

This chain uses TRBV5-8 with TRBJ2-3; 12 bases fit TRBD1. CDR1 and CDR2 (germline): SGHTS, YDEGEE. This CDR3 comprises 19 residues. V shed 5 bases, J shed 0 bases, and the junction held 13 bases outside the gene matches. Here the CDR3 DNA reads TGTGCCAGCAGAAATTCGCCGGGACAGGGGGCCTCTAGCACAGATACGCAGTATTTT. Residues: CASRNSPGQGASSTDTQYF.

V gene TRBV19 combines with J gene TRBJ1-1; D is ambiguous. Germline loops: CDR1 LNHDA, CDR2 SQIVND (reference sequence). Trimming stripped 5 bases from V and 2 bases from J, with 9 bases between. The CDR3 extends over 13 amino acids. DNA for the CDR3: TGTGCCAGTAGTTCACCGTTCAACACTGAAGCTTTCTTT. Its translation is CASSSPFNTEAFF.

The chain has TRBV6-5 and TRBJ1-3; D unresolved. CDR3 length: 12 residues. V lost 6 bases, J lost 4 bases, and 7 bases lay in between. Looked up from germline, CDR1 is MNHEY and CDR2 is SVGAGI. CDR3 protein: CASRTQGNTIYF. The CDR3 DNA sequence: TGTGCCAGCAGGACACAGGGAAACACCATATATTTT.

The chain combines TRBV25-1 with TRBJ2-5; D remains ambiguous. Germline assignment: CDR1 MGHDK and CDR2 SYGVNS. There are 15 residues in the CDR3. The V and J ends lost 7 bases and 5 bases respectively, with 20 bases between them. CDR3 coding DNA: TGTGCCAGCACTCAAGGGTCAGGCGCTGTTGAGACCCAGTACTTC. Encoded protein: CASTQGSGAVETQYF.

This chain links TRBV20-1 with TRBJ2-5; no definite D call. The V end lost 7 bases, the J end lost 3 bases, and 9 bases lay between the germline ends. Germline V gene lookup returns CDR1 DFQATT and CDR2 SNEGSKA (reference sequence). The CDR3 consists of 11 residues. CDR3 loop: CSVGREETQYF. Here the CDR3 DNA reads TGCAGTGTTGGTAGGGAAGAGACCCAGTACTTC.

In this sample, this clone turned up a few times. The chain has TRBV6-2 or TRBV6-3 and TRBJ2-7; TRBD1 aligns across 7 bases. Germline V CDR1 and CDR2: MNHEY, SVGEGT. V trimming: 5 bases; J trimming: 0 bases; junction bases outside the gene matches: 4. The CDR3 sequence is 14 residues long. DNA of the CDR3: TGTGCCAGCAGTCGACAGGGCCTCTCCTACGAGCAGTACTTC. Residues: CASSRQGLSYEQYF.

V usage is TRBV19 and J usage is TRBJ1-4; D unclear. CDR3 length equals 16 residues. Germline-derived CDR1 and CDR2 are LNHDA and SQIVND (reference sequence). V was shortened by 7 bases and J by 4 bases, with 19 bases between the two germline ends. The CDR3: CASTLRPTNFNEKLFF. CDR3 DNA sequence: TGTGCCAGTACTCTCAGGCCTACGAATTTTAATGAAAAACTGTTTTTT.

J is TRBJ2-2 and V is TRBV5-1; 8 positions agree with TRBD2. The CDR3 is 15 residues long. With V trimmed by 1 base and J by 4 bases, 3 bases remained unmatched. CDR1 and CDR2 from the germline V gene are SGHRS and YFSETQ. This chain's CDR3 is CASSLREGRTGELFF. CDR3 in DNA: TGCGCCAGCAGCTTGCGGGAGGGGCGCACCGGGGAGCTGTTTTTT.

The chain recombines TRBV6-1 with TRBJ2-7; the match to TRBD2 covers 9 bases. The CDR3 sequence is 14 residues long. CDR1 is MNHNS and CDR2 is SASEGT in the germline V gene. V was clipped by 3 bases and J by 7 bases; unmatched bases: 7. This CDR3 is CASSEGTSRTEQYF. DNA of the CDR3: TGTGCCAGCAGTGAGGGGACTAGCAGAACGGAGCAGTACTTC.

The chain joins TRBV18 to TRBJ1-2; D uncertain. The V and J ends lost 2 bases and 0 bases respectively, with 13 bases between them. The CDR3 has 16 residues. The germline V gene has CDR1 KGHSH and CDR2 LQKENI. CDR3 residues: CASSPRAASPNYGYTF. The DNA of the CDR3 is TGTGCCAGCTCACCAAGGGCAGCCTCCCCTAACTATGGCTACACCTTC.

The V gene is TRBV9, the J gene TRBJ1-2, with D possibly being TRBD1 (5 bases). Germline values: CDR1 SGDLS, CDR2 YYNGEE. Trimming shortened V by 4 bases and J by 1 base, and 14 bases separated the two germline ends. The CDR3 has 15 residues. The CDR3 sequence: CASSSPGRINYGYTF. Here the CDR3 DNA reads TGTGCCAGCAGCTCCCCGGGACGGATTAACTATGGCTACACCTTC.

The rearrangement uses TRBV7-9 and TRBJ2-1, with D hard to call. The CDR3 loop spans 14 amino acids. Deletions cut 1 base from V and 8 bases from J, with 12 bases between. CDR1 SEHNR and CDR2 FQNEAQ come from the germline V gene (reference sequence). The CDR3 DNA reads TGTGCCAGCAGCTTAGGTCTGGGTAAGGATGAGCAGTTCTTC. Amino acids: CASSLGLGKDEQFF.

The rearrangement links TRBV18 to TRBJ1-1, with 7 bases aligning to TRBD1. Germline V lookup: CDR1 KGHSH, CDR2 LQKENI. The CDR3 is 14 amino acids. The trim removed 3 bases at V and 1 base at J, leaving 2 bases unmatched. The CDR3 DNA sequence: TGTGCCAGCTCACCTACAGGGGAGAACACTGAAGCTTTCTTT. It encodes CASSPTGENTEAFF.

The V and J genes are TRBV21-1 and TRBJ2-3; the D segment call TRBD2 is taken from the table without a DNA check. TRBV21-1 is marked as a pseudogene. The CDR3 length is 14 residues. For the CDR3, the DNA is TGTGCCAGCAGCAAGGCGGGGCCCACAGATACGCAGTATTTT. Its translation is CASSKAGPTDTQYF.

The CDR3 loop reads CASSPNGGRTEAFF. As DNA, the CDR3 is TGTGCCAGCTCACCAAATGGGGGGAGGACTGAAGCTTTCTTT. V and J are TRBV18 and TRBJ1-1, with D maybe TRBD1 (5 bases). Trimming left V 2 bases short and J 5 bases short, with 12 bases between. Looked up from germline, CDR1 is KGHSH and CDR2 is LQKENI. This CDR3 comprises 14 residues. The whole variable domain, remainder taken from reference TRBV18 and TRBJ1-1, is NAGVMQNPRHLVRRRGQEARLRCSPMKGHSHVYWYRQLPEEGLKFMVYLQKENIIDESGMPKERFSAEFPKEGPSILRIQQVVRGDSAAYFCASSPNGGRTEAFFGQGTRLTVV.

The chain links TRBV11-2 to TRBJ2-2; D is possibly TRBD1 (6 bases). V was trimmed by 1 base and J by 3 bases, leaving 9 bases between them. The germline V gene encodes CDR1 SGHAT and CDR2 FQNNGV. There are 15 residues in the CDR3. The chain's CDR3 is CASSLVQGHTGELFF. Here the CDR3 DNA reads TGTGCCAGCAGCTTAGTACAGGGCCACACCGGGGAGCTGTTTTTT.

The chain recombines TRBV4-2 with TRBJ1-2; a weak D match, TRBD1 (5 bases). V was pared by 8 bases and J by 5 bases, with 27 bases between. Germline-derived CDR1 and CDR2 are LGHNA and YNFKEQ. CDR3 size: 17 residues. The CDR3 DNA reads TGTGCCAGCGCCATGGAGTCAGGGCCCCTACAAGCGTATGGCTACACCTTC. Amino acid sequence: CASAMESGPLQAYGYTF.

This sequence joins TRBV5-1 and TRBJ1-2; 7 positions match TRBD1. The germline CDR1 and CDR2 sequences are SGHRS and YFSETQ. V dropped 3 bases and J dropped 8; count of bases not matched to a gene: 10. The CDR3 spans 14 residues. In nucleotides, the CDR3 is TGCGCCAGCAGCTCAGCTACGACAGGGTTCGGCTACACCTTC. This gives the protein CASSSATTGFGYTF.

The rearrangement uses TRBV19 and TRBJ1-6; 12 bases match TRBD1. The CDR3 sequence is 15 residues long. Losses at the gene ends were 7 bases for V and 9 bases for J; bases not matched to a gene: 7. Germline values: CDR1 LNHDA, CDR2 SQIVND (reference sequence). CDR3 in amino acids: CASNSGTGGASPLHF. The DNA of the CDR3 is TGTGCCAGTAATTCCGGGACAGGGGGCGCTTCACCCCTCCACTTT.

V is TRBV5-6 and J is TRBJ2-7, with D possibly TRBD1 on 6 matching bases. This CDR3 contains 14 residues. V dropped 5 bases and J dropped 2 bases, with 14 bases sitting between them. Germline V gene lookup returns CDR1 SGHDT and CDR2 YYEEEE. The CDR3 region has the DNA TGTGCCAGCAGACGAGGGGGACGGACCTACGAGCAGTACTTC. This translates into CASRRGGRTYEQYF. The variable domain in full, with the rest retrieved from reference TRBV5-6 and TRBJ2-7, is DAGVTQSPTHLIKTRGQQVTLRCSPKSGHDTVSWYQQALGQGPQFIFQYYEEEERQRGNFPDRFSGHQFPNYSSELNVNALLLGDSALYLCASRRGGRTYEQYFGPGTRLTVT.

V gene TRBV13 combines with J gene TRBJ2-6; D is ambiguous. The V gene's germline CDR1 is PRHDT and CDR2 FYEKMQ (reference sequence). The CDR3 has 19 residues. V lost 4 bases to trimming and J lost 0 bases, with 19 bases between them. The CDR3 nucleotides read TGTGCCAGCAGCTCTTCCCGAGCTCGGCTAAGCTCTGGGGCCAACGTCCTGACTTTC. Its translation is CASSSSRARLSSGANVLTF.

V gene TRBV6-5 combines with J gene TRBJ1-6; 8 bases are a match to TRBD1. Germline V gene sequence: CDR1 MNHEY, CDR2 SVGAGI. V was clipped by 2 bases and J by 8 bases; unmatched bases: 5. This CDR3 is built from 15 residues. CDR3 nucleotide sequence: TGTGCCAGCAGTTACGATGACAGGGGCGATTCACCCCTCCACTTT. Protein: CASSYDDRGDSPLHF.

The gene calls are TRBV10-3 and TRBJ2-1, with D maybe TRBD2 (6 bases). The germline gives CDR1 ENHRY, CDR2 SYGVKD. The V end lost 8 bases, the J end lost 0 bases, and 14 bases lay between the germline ends. The CDR3 spans 15 residues. In DNA, the CDR3 is TGTGCCATCGGAGGGGACGGGAGCTCCTACAATGAGCAGTTCTTC. Encoded protein: CAIGGDGSSYNEQFF.

This rearrangement joins TRBV6-2 or TRBV6-3 to TRBJ2-7; TRBD1 matches 8 bases. Germline V gives CDR1 MNHEY, CDR2 SVGEGT. This CDR3 contains 17 residues. Trimming removed 2 bases from V and 2 bases from J; junction bases left unmatched: 11. The CDR3 nucleotides are TGTGCCAGCAGTTACCCCTCCCGGGACAGGACTACCTACGAGCAGTACTTC. It encodes CASSYPSRDRTTYEQYF.

The CDR3 region is CASSVQRSMNTEAFF. The CDR3 DNA follows: TGTGCCAGCAGCGTACAGAGGAGTATGAACACTGAAGCTTTCTTT. The chain joins TRBV6-5 to TRBJ1-1; D is unclear. Deletions cut 6 bases from V and 0 bases from J, with 14 bases between. From germline, CDR1 is MNHEY and CDR2 SVGAGI. CDR3 size: 15 residues.